This T cell receptor beta chain was sequenced during a study of shared clonotypes between healthy human individuals. Study-level background: Each donor's CD4 naive and CD4 memory cells filled three plates apiece, CD8 naive two, and CD8 memory one.

V was trimmed by 5 bases and J by 4 bases, leaving 11 bases between them. The CDR3 covers 13 residues. The germline V gene encodes CDR1 MNHEY and CDR2 SMNVEV (reference sequence). Clones were read by immunoSEQ multiplex PCR, and TCRdb kept only the in-frame ones, dropping some. The table includes approximately 740,000 clones, around 72% detected once. Healthy adults negative for HIV, lacking recent acute infections or vaccinations, served as donors. Both subsets, CD45RA+ naive and CD45RA-negative memory, were split from the CD4+ cells. Findings and limits, study-wide: Around 5% was the fraction of naive CD4 clonotypes found shared across several donors.

This clone was found once. As yet, its antigen is unknown. This TCR was recovered from a woman aged 30 to 39 in good health. This chain links TRBV27 with TRBJ2-5; D is possibly TRBD1 (6 bases). The source material was memory CD4+ T cells sorted from blood. The subset is: CD45RA-negative fraction. Here the CDR3 DNA reads TGTGCCAGCAGTCTACAGGGCCGAGAGACCCAGTACTTC. As protein: CASSLQGRETQYF.